One and the same sample provided the 30 T cell receptor beta chains below, sequenced in a study of blood T cell repertoires in COVID-19. The repertoire was sequenced with immunoSEQ multiplex PCR; TCRdb's copy has only in-frame clones and lacks some. The sample shows approximately 94,000 clones, 85% to 90% of them seen only once. The sequenced sample consisted of peripheral blood. The source is a human donor in a cohort sampled during active COVID-19.

This rearrangement joins TRBV2 to TRBJ2-3, with a tentative D call TRBD2 (6 bases). This CDR3 comprises 15 residues. With 7 bases removed from V and 4 bases from J, the gap between germline ends came to 18 bases. The germline CDR1 and CDR2 sequences are SNHLY and FYNNEI. CDR3: CASTTSGFSADTQYF. CDR3 nucleotide sequence: TGTGCCAGCACAACCAGCGGGTTTTCGGCAGATACGCAGTATTTT.

This chain uses TRBV11-2 with TRBJ2-5; 9 bases are shared with TRBD1. Germline lookup yields CDR1 SGHAT and CDR2 FQNNGV. The CDR3 runs to 15 residues. V trimming: 2 bases; J trimming: 5 bases; junction bases outside the gene matches: 6. The CDR3 DNA is TGTGCCAGCAGCTTATCGGGACAGGGTGGGGAGACCCAGTACTTC. It is translated as CASSLSGQGGETQYF.

DNA of the CDR3: TGTGCCAGCAGGATGGGGACAGCTGATGGCTACACCTTC. Amino acids: CASRMGTADGYTF. This chain connects TRBV2 to TRBJ1-2, with 7 bases matching TRBD1. CDR3 length equals 13 residues. Germline CDR1 and CDR2: SNHLY and FYNNEI. V shed 6 bases and J 6 bases; nucleotides not matched to a gene: 7. Full variable domain (missing parts from reference TRBV2 and TRBJ1-2): EPEVTQTPSHQVTQMGQEVILRCVPISNHLYFYWYRQILGQKVEFLVSFYNNEISEKSEIFDDQFSVERPDGSNFTLKIRSTKLEDSAMYFCASRMGTADGYTFGSGTRLTVV.

The CDR3 region has the DNA TGTGCCAGCAGTTTATATCGGGGTTCACCCCTCCACTTT. It translates to CASSLYRGSPLHF. The chain has TRBV28 and TRBJ1-6; no clear D. Germline lookup yields CDR1 MDHEN and CDR2 SYDVKM. With 1 base removed from V and 9 bases from J, the gap between germline ends came to 7 bases. The CDR3 length is 13 residues.

This sequence joins TRBV3-1 (or the pseudogene TRBV3-2) and TRBJ1-6; 11 bases match TRBD1. CDR3 length equals 14 residues. The germline V gene has CDR1 LGHDT and CDR2 YNNKEL (reference sequence). V dropped 6 bases and J dropped 9; count of bases not matched to a gene: 4. CDR3 amino acids: CASRSGTGGSPLHF. CDR3 coding DNA: TGTGCCAGCAGATCCGGGACAGGGGGTTCACCCCTCCACTTT.

The V call is TRBV12-3 or TRBV12-4, the J call TRBJ2-7; 8 bases are shared with TRBD1. The CDR3 is 13 amino acids. J gave up 5 bases and V 9 bases, and 9 bases lay outside the gene matches. This chain's CDR3 is CASRTGGLHEQYF. CDR3 in DNA: TGTGCCAGTCGAACAGGGGGTCTCCACGAGCAGTACTTC.

This sequence joins TRBV6-4 and TRBJ1-6, with D tentatively TRBD1 (6 bases). Trimming removed 3 bases at V and 10 bases at J, with 13 bases between. Germline CDR1 reads MRHNA; CDR2 reads SNTAGT. The CDR3 has 14 amino acids. The CDR3 nucleotides read TGTGCCAGCAGTGAACAGGGCTGGGGATCACCCCTCCACTTT. Encoded protein: CASSEQGWGSPLHF.

The chain joins TRBV28 to TRBJ1-2; D is possibly TRBD1 (6 bases). There are 13 residues in the CDR3. Per germline, CDR1 MDHEN and CDR2 SYDVKM. Trimming left V 7 bases short and J 5 bases short, with 14 bases between. Written as DNA, the CDR3 is TGTGCCAGCACCCCGGGACATATTTATGGCTACACCTTC. Its translation: CASTPGHIYGYTF.

V usage is TRBV6-4 and J usage is TRBJ2-2; D remains ambiguous. The CDR3 has 13 amino acids. Trimming took 4 bases from V and 2 from J, leaving 5 bases between them. CDR1 MRHNA and CDR2 SNTAGT come from the germline V gene. The CDR3 DNA follows: TGTGCCAGCAGTGTCCATAACACCGGGGAGCTGTTTTTT. Translating it yields CASSVHNTGELFF.

The chain has TRBV2 and TRBJ1-6; TRBD1 is a possible D gene (6 bases). In germline, CDR1 is SNHLY, CDR2 FYNNEI. There are 14 residues in the CDR3. With 8 bases removed from V and 7 bases from J, the gap between germline ends came to 15 bases. The CDR3, as DNA: TGTGCCAGCTCTTCGGGACAAGTGAATTCACCCCTCCACTTT. It codes for CASSSGQVNSPLHF.

The V and J genes are TRBV29-1 and TRBJ2-5, with a tentative D call TRBD1 (5 bases). Trimming shortened V by 5 bases and J by 5 bases, and 18 bases separated the two germline ends. This CDR3 region has 14 residues. Germline V gene lookup returns CDR1 SQVTM and CDR2 ANQGSEA. The CDR3 DNA sequence: TGCAGCGTTATACAACAGGCCCGGGTGGAGACCCAGTACTTC. It translates to CSVIQQARVETQYF.

This chain links TRBV7-8 with TRBJ1-1; D ambiguous. Looked up from germline, CDR1 is SGHVS and CDR2 is FQNEAQ. V lost 3 bases and J lost 2, with 7 bases in between. The CDR3 consists of 13 residues. The CDR3 reads CASSLRPNTEAFF. DNA for the CDR3: TGTGCCAGCAGCTTGCGCCCAAACACTGAAGCTTTCTTT.

The chain has TRBV9 and TRBJ2-3; 12 bases are shared with TRBD2. The CDR3 contains 16 residues. The V gene's germline CDR1 is SGDLS and CDR2 YYNGEE. Trimming at V came to 4 bases and at J to 4 bases, leaving 7 bases not matched to a gene. CDR3: CASSLLTSGRPDTQYF. CDR3 sequence (DNA): TGTGCCAGCAGCTTACTAACTAGCGGGAGGCCAGATACGCAGTATTTT.

The V call is TRBV12-3 or TRBV12-4, the J call TRBJ2-5; D unresolved. Deletions cut 6 bases from V and 2 bases from J, with 4 bases between. The CDR3 consists of 11 residues. CDR3 DNA sequence: TGTGCCAGCAGACTTCAAGAGACCCAGTACTTC. It encodes CASRLQETQYF.

This clone was seen ten or more times. This chain connects TRBV7-9 to TRBJ2-7; D gene uncertain. The CDR3 extends over 12 amino acids. Germline V gives CDR1 SEHNR, CDR2 FQNEAQ (reference sequence). V was shortened by 2 bases and J by 4 bases, with 6 bases between the two germline ends. The CDR3 loop reads CASSLYGYEQYF. The CDR3 DNA reads TGTGCCAGCAGCTTATACGGTTACGAGCAGTACTTC.

The rearrangement links TRBV7-9 to TRBJ1-5; D is ambiguous. CDR3 length: 16 residues. Trimming cost V 6 bases and J 4 bases, with 19 bases left between them. The germline V gene has CDR1 SEHNR and CDR2 FQNEAQ (reference sequence). The CDR3 DNA sequence: TGTGCCAGCAGTTCTACCTTCCCTGGAGAAAATCAGCCCCAGCATTTT. Amino acids: CASSSTFPGENQPQHF.

This chain uses TRBV6-1 with TRBJ2-3, with D possibly TRBD2 on 6 matching bases. V lost 3 bases and J lost 0, with 10 bases in between. Germline values: CDR1 MNHNS, CDR2 SASEGT. This CDR3 comprises 15 residues. CDR3 sequence reads: CASSDGGLSTDTQYF. The DNA for the CDR3 is TGTGCCAGCAGTGATGGGGGACTGAGCACAGATACGCAGTATTTT.

The chain recombines TRBV6-5 with TRBJ1-1, with a tentative D call TRBD1 (6 bases). From germline, CDR1 is MNHEY and CDR2 SVGAGI. V was clipped by 5 bases and J by 0 bases, with 13 bases between them. The CDR3 sequence is 15 residues long. Written as DNA, the CDR3 is TGTGCCAGCAGTCAGGGGTTCCTCTTGAACACTGAAGCTTTCTTT. Its protein product is CASSQGFLLNTEAFF.

The rearrangement joins TRBV2 to TRBJ1-5, with 9 bases fitting TRBD1. Germline CDR1 reads SNHLY; CDR2 reads FYNNEI. The length of the CDR3 is 15 residues. Trimming took 6 bases from V and 6 from J; bases not matched to a gene: 9. As DNA, the CDR3 is TGTGCCAGCAGACCGGACAGGGGAAATAGTCAGCCCCAGCATTTT. This sequence encodes CASRPDRGNSQPQHF.

This CDR3 is CASSLYSQGQGGYEQYF. The DNA of the CDR3 is TGCGCCAGCAGCTTGTATTCCCAGGGACAGGGAGGCTACGAGCAGTACTTC. The chain combines TRBV5-1 with TRBJ2-7, with TRBD1 identical over 9 bases. Trimming removed 1 base from V and 3 bases from J; junction bases left unmatched: 11. CDR1 is SGHRS, CDR2 YFSETQ, per germline. The CDR3 runs to 17 residues.

The sample holds one count of this clone. The rearrangement uses TRBV11-2 and TRBJ2-7; 13 nucleotides line up with TRBD2. With 0 bases clipped from V and 3 bases from J, the junction kept 14 bases outside the gene matches. Germline assignment: CDR1 SGHAT and CDR2 FQNNGV. The CDR3 covers 20 residues. In nucleotides, the CDR3 is TGTGCCAGCAGCTTAGAGCGGCGGGGGTTGAGGACTAGCGGGAGCTACGAGCAGTACTTC. Protein sequence: CASSLERRGLRTSGSYEQYF.

The chain is built from TRBV7-9 and TRBJ2-5; the D is unclear. This CDR3 contains 12 residues. In germline, CDR1 is SEHNR, CDR2 FQNEAQ (reference sequence). The V and J ends lost 0 bases and 5 bases respectively, with 4 bases between them. CDR3 DNA: TGTGCCAGCAGCTTAGCCGTGGAGACCCAGTACTTC. Its protein is CASSLAVETQYF.

The V gene is TRBV28, the J gene TRBJ1-1, with D unclear. Trimming left V 3 bases short and J 6 bases short, with 5 bases between. This CDR3 has 11 amino acids. Germline loops: CDR1 MDHEN, CDR2 SYDVKM. The chain's CDR3 is CASSFYSEAFF. The CDR3 DNA is TGTGCCAGCAGTTTTTACTCTGAAGCTTTCTTT.

The DNA for the CDR3 is TGTGCCACCAGACTAGCGGGGCAAGAGACCCAGTACTTC. Its protein product is CATRLAGQETQYF. The chain has TRBV15 and TRBJ2-5; 10 nucleotides match TRBD2. The germline gives CDR1 LNHNV, CDR2 YYDKDF (reference sequence). V lost 6 bases, J lost 2 bases, and 0 bases stayed unmatched. This CDR3 has 13 amino acids.

The J gene is TRBJ2-3, the V gene TRBV10-1; 15 bases align to TRBD2. This CDR3 has 19 residues. Germline values: CDR1 WNHNN, CDR2 SYGVQD (reference sequence). With V trimmed by 0 bases and J by 10 bases, 14 bases remained unmatched. CDR3: CASSESRTGTSGRPLAQYF. In nucleotides, the CDR3 is TGCGCCAGCAGTGAGTCTCGGACCGGGACTAGCGGGAGGCCCCTGGCGCAGTATTTT.

The chain couples TRBV7-6 to TRBJ2-1; 9 positions match TRBD1. The germline CDR1 and CDR2 sequences are SGHVS and FNYEAQ. The V gene end was trimmed by 4 bases and the J gene end by 0 bases; junction bases not matched to a gene: 4. The CDR3 consists of 16 residues. CDR3 protein: CASSYTGGSSYNEQFF. In DNA form, the CDR3 reads TGTGCCAGCAGCTACACAGGGGGCAGCTCCTACAATGAGCAGTTCTTC. The variable domain in full, with the rest retrieved from reference TRBV7-6 and TRBJ2-1, is GAGVSQSPRYKVTKRGQDVALRCDPISGHVSLYWYRQALGQGPEFLTYFNYEAQQDKSGLPNDRFSAERPEGSISTLTIQRTEQRDSAMYRCASSYTGGSSYNEQFFGPGTRLTVL.

This clone showed up just a few times. The chain couples TRBV5-4 to TRBJ2-7; 8 nucleotides match TRBD2. This CDR3 is built from 14 residues. Germline CDR1 is SGHNT and CDR2 is YYREEE (reference sequence). The junction had 4 bases not matched to a gene; V was cut back by 4 bases and J by 1 base. DNA of the CDR3: TGTGCCAGCAGCCGTGCTAGCGGGTCCTACGAGCAGTACTTC. It translates to CASSRASGSYEQYF. The full variable domain, its missing parts supplied by reference TRBV5-4 and TRBJ2-7, is ETGVTQSPTHLIKTRGQQVTLRCSSQSGHNTVSWYQQALGQGPQFIFQYYREEENGRGNFPPRFSGLQFPNYSSELNVNALELDDSALYLCASSRASGSYEQYFGPGTRLTVT.

V gene TRBV5-6 combines with J gene TRBJ1-6; 7 nucleotides match TRBD1. Losses at the gene ends were 7 bases for V and 7 bases for J; bases not matched to a gene: 8. This CDR3 is built from 14 residues. Germline loops: CDR1 SGHDT, CDR2 YYEEEE. The DNA of the CDR3 is TGTGCCAGCGGGTTCTTACAGGGGAATTCACCCCTCCACTTT. This sequence encodes CASGFLQGNSPLHF.

The CDR3 sequence is CASSPGFQGAGINEKLFF. CDR3 nucleotides: TGTGCCAGCAGTCCCGGATTCCAGGGGGCAGGTATTAATGAAAAACTGTTTTTT. The chain recombines TRBV2 with TRBJ1-4; the match to TRBD1 covers 8 bases. There are 18 residues in the CDR3. Germline CDR1 SNHLY, CDR2 FYNNEI. J lost 4 bases, V lost 5 bases, and 15 bases had no gene match.

Concerning this clone: Compared with germline, one end of the junction differs, possibly owing to a read error. The chain has TRBV6-6 and TRBJ1-4, with 9 bases fitting TRBD1. This CDR3 has 14 residues. Germline-derived CDR1 and CDR2 are MNHNY and SVGAGI (reference sequence). The CDR3 DNA reads as TGTGCCAGCCGTTACCGACAGGGGGGCGAAAAACTGTTTTTT. It yields the protein CASRYRQGGEKLFF.